These T cell receptor beta chains were read from a single sample in a study of blood T cell repertoires in COVID-19. The method was immunoSEQ multiplex PCR; TCRdb's version includes in-frame clones alone and lacks a portion of them. The sample carries about 150,000 clones, under 85% recorded once. The specimen was peripheral blood. The receptor source for this set is a woman aged 80 or older with acute or convalescent COVID-19. Each CDR3 is given with its conserved first and last residue. A D gene is named only where the DNA matches it firmly. For some rows the clone size is stated as once, few or many, or as a class when expanded; others skip it.

D,size,J,V,DNA,CDR3
-,-,TRBJ2-2,TRBV7-3,TGTGCCAGCAGCTCTACTGCGAACACCGGGGAGCTGTTTTTT,CASSSTANTGELFF
-,-,TRBJ2-5,TRBV18,TGTGCCAGCTCACGGACAATCCAAGAGACCCAGTACTTC,CASSRTIQETQYF
-,-,TRBJ2-5,TRBV7-9,TGTGCCAGCAGCTGGGGGGAAGAGACCCAGTACTTC,CASSWGEETQYF
-,-,TRBJ1-5,TRBV4-2,TGTGCCAGCAGCCAAGACTTGCAGGGCTCGAATCAGCCCCAGCATTTT,CASSQDLQGSNQPQHF
TRBD1,-,TRBJ2-7,TRBV6-5,TGTGCCAGCAGTTATTCGGGACAGGGGTCTTCCTACGAGCAGTACTTC,CASSYSGQGSSYEQYF
-,-,TRBJ1-1,TRBV2,TGTGCCAGCAGTAATATTCTGGACAGTTTGAACACTGAAGCTTTCTTT,CASSNILDSLNTEAFF
-,-,TRBJ1-2,TRBV19,TGTGCCAGTAGTGCCAGGTCCCAGGACTATGGCTACACCTTC,CASSARSQDYGYTF
-,many,TRBJ1-4,TRBV27,TGTGCCAGCAGTTGGCGGGGCTTTAATGAAAAACTGTTTTTT,CASSWRGFNEKLFF
-,-,TRBJ1-1,TRBV9,TGTGCCAGCAACGAACGAAGCGGGACCCCCCAAGAAGCTTTCTTT,CASNERSGTPQEAFF
-,-,TRBJ1-3,TRBV3-1/TRBV3-2,TGTGCCAGCAGCCAAGTGCAGGCTGGAAACACCATATATTTT,CASSQVQAGNTIYF
-,-,TRBJ2-1,TRBV6-5,TGTGCCAGCAGTTACACAGCCTACAATGAGCAGTTCTTC,CASSYTAYNEQFF
-,-,TRBJ1-4,TRBV19,TGTGCCAGTAGGAAACAGGGTGTTACGACTAATGAAAAACTGTTTTTT,CASRKQGVTTNEKLFF
TRBD1,-,TRBJ1-1,TRBV29-1,TGCAGCGCGAGGGGGCCAGGGACTGAAGCTTTCTTT,CSARGPGTEAFF
TRBD1,-,TRBJ2-1,TRBV19,TGTGCCACCTCAACCCCAGACAGGGTAAATATTGAGCAGTTCTTC,CATSTPDRVNIEQFF
TRBD1,-,TRBJ2-1,TRBV27,TGTGCCAGCAGTCCATCCTCCCGGGACAGGAAAGCGGTTGAGCAGTTCTTC,CASSPSSRDRKAVEQFF
TRBD1,-,TRBJ1-1,TRBV18,TGTGCCAGCTCACCCCGACAGGGAGAAGCTTTCTTT,CASSPRQGEAFF
TRBD1,-,TRBJ2-7,TRBV6-2/TRBV6-3,TGTGCCAGCAGTTGGAGGACAGGGGGCATCGTCCACGAGCAGTACTTC,CASSWRTGGIVHEQYF
-,-,TRBJ1-4,TRBV7-8,TGTGCCAGCAGCTTAGCGATTAGAACAGGGTCCATCCAAAAACTGTTTTTT,CASSLAIRTGSIQKLFF
-,-,TRBJ1-5,TRBV2,TGTGCCAGCACTATCGGGGACACCTATCAGCCCCAGCATTTT,CASTIGDTYQPQHF
-,once,TRBJ1-1,TRBV30,TGTGCCTGGAGTGTTCAAACAGGGAGCACTGAAGCTTTCTTT,CAWSVQTGSTEAFF
-,-,TRBJ1-6,TRBV3-1/TRBV3-2,TGTGCCAGCAGCCAAGTACCTATTCATTCACCCCTCCACTTT,CASSQVPIHSPLHF
TRBD1,-,TRBJ1-1,TRBV7-9,TGTGCCAGCAGCTTGGGACAGGACGCCCGTTTTGACACTGAAGCTTTCTTT,CASSLGQDARFDTEAFF
-,-,TRBJ1-2,TRBV12-3/TRBV12-4,TGTGCCAGCACCCCAATCGGGGGGCGAGGCTACACCTTC,CASTPIGGRGYTF
TRBD2,-,TRBJ2-5,TRBV5-1,TGCGCCAGCAGCTCCCTAGCGGGGAAAGAAGAGACCCAGTACTTC,CASSSLAGKEETQYF
TRBD2,-,TRBJ2-7,TRBV7-9,TGTGCCAGCAGCTTAGCCCCGGGACTAGCGGGTGGGGAGCAGTACTTC,CASSLAPGLAGGEQYF
-,-,TRBJ2-7,TRBV29-1,TGCAGCGTTCCGGGACAATCCTACGAGCAGTACTTC,CSVPGQSYEQYF
TRBD1,-,TRBJ1-1,TRBV3-1/TRBV3-2,TGTGCCAGCAGAGGACAGGGAGACACTGAAGCTTTCTTT,CASRGQGDTEAFF